These 5 T cell receptor beta chains were all obtained from the same sample, sequenced in a study of T-cell memory formation after mild COVID-19. TCRdb independently ran MiXCR on the 5' RACE reads; one entry per CDR3 protein. The repertoire consists of hundreds of thousands of distinct CDR3 sequences, with roughly 21% occurring once and the leading ten covering under 8.5%. Input material: PBMCs or a T cell subset sorted from them (not recorded which). All receptors come from an adult woman who had mild COVID-19 (a few samples of this study predate the infection). Cell type and time point are not known.

The rearrangement joins TRBV29-1 to TRBJ2-1; maybe TRBD1 (5 bases). CDR1 is SQVTM, CDR2 ANQGSEA, per germline. The CDR3 loop spans 9 amino acids. Trimming left V 7 bases short and J 7 bases short, with 5 bases between. The chain's CDR3 is CSGTNEQFF. The CDR3 DNA follows: TGCAGCGGGACAAATGAGCAGTTCTTC.

This clonotype has only a few counts. The chain is built from TRBV12-3 or TRBV12-4 and TRBJ2-2, with 9 bases fitting TRBD2. The CDR3 is 18 residues long. Trimming at V came to 5 bases and at J to 3 bases, leaving 13 bases not matched to a gene. The CDR3 spells CASSPRSGGLTYTGELFF. CDR3 nucleotides: TGTGCCAGCAGTCCCCGCAGCGGGGGGCTCACTTACACCGGGGAGCTGTTTTTT.

The gene calls are TRBV24-1 and TRBJ2-7, with a tentative D call TRBD2 (6 bases). The CDR3 contains 15 residues. The ends were cut back, 3 bases at V and 4 bases at J, with 15 bases in the middle. The germline CDR1 and CDR2 sequences are KGHDR and SFDVKD. This CDR3 reads CATSDPLAGPYEQYF. In DNA form, the CDR3 reads TGTGCCACCAGTGATCCCCTTGCGGGACCTTACGAGCAGTACTTC.

This rearrangement joins TRBV5-5 to TRBJ2-5; D may correspond to TRBD1 or TRBD2 (5 bases each). The CDR3 consists of 14 residues. Trimming left V 2 bases short and J 3 bases short, with 11 bases between. Germline assignment: CDR1 SGHKS and CDR2 YYEKEE (reference sequence). For the CDR3, the DNA is TGTGCCAGCAGCTTATTTGGGACGGAAGAGACCCAGTACTTC. This gives the protein CASSLFGTEETQYF.

This chain joins TRBV20-1 and TRBJ2-1; 9 nucleotides line up with TRBD1. Germline trimming cut 0 bases from V and 3 bases from J; bases unmatched to any gene: 9. The CDR3 sequence is 17 residues long. The V gene's germline CDR1 is DFQATT and CDR2 SNEGSKA (reference sequence). Here the CDR3 reads CSARDAMGTGYYNEQFF. The CDR3 DNA reads as TGCAGTGCTAGAGACGCAATGGGGACAGGGTACTACAATGAGCAGTTCTTC.